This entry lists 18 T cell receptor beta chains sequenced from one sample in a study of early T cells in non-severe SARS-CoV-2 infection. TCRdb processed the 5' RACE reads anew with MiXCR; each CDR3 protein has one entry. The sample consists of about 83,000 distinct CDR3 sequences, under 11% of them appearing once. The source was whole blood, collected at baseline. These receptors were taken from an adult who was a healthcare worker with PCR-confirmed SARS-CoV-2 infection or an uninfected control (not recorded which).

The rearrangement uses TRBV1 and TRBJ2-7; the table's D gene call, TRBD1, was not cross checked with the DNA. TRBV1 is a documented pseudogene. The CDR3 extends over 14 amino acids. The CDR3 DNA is TGCACCAGCAGCCATTTCAACAGGGATTACGAGCAGTACTTC. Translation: CTSSHFNRDYEQYF.

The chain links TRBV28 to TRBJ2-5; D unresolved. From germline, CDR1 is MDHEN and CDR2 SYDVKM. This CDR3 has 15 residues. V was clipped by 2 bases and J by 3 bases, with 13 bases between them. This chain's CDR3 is CASSLGPEWEETQYF. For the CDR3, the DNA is TGTGCCAGCAGTTTAGGTCCGGAGTGGGAAGAGACCCAGTACTTC.

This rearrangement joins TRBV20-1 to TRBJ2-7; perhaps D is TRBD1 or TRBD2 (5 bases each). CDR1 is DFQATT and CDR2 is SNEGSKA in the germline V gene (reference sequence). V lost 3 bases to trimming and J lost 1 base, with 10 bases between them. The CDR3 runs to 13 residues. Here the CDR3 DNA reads TGCAGTGCTAGGGAGTGGGGGTCCTACGAGCAGTACTTC. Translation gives CSAREWGSYEQYF.

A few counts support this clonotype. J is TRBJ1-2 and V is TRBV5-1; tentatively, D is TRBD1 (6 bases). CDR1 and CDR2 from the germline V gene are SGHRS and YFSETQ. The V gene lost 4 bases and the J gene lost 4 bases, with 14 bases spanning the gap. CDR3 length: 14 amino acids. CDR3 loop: CASSPVTGGYGYTF. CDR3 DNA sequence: TGCGCCAGCAGCCCGGTGACAGGCGGCTATGGCTACACCTTC.

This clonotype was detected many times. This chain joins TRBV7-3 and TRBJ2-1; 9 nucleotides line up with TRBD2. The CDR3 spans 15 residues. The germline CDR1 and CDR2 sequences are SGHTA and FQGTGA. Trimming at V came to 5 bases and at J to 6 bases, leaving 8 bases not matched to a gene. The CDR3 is CASSMREGLGNEQFF. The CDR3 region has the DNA TGTGCCAGCAGCATGCGGGAGGGCCTTGGCAATGAGCAGTTCTTC.

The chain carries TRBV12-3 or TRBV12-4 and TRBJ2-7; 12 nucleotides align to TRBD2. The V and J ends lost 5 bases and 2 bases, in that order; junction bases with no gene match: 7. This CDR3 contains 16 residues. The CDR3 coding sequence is TGTGCCAGCAGTCCCGGACTAGCGGGAAGTCCCTACGAGCAGTACTTC. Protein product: CASSPGLAGSPYEQYF.

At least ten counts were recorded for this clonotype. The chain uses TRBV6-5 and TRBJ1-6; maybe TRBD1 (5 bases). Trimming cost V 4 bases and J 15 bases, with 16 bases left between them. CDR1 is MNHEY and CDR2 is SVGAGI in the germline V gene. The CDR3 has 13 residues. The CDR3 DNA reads TGTGCCAGCAGTTCACCTACAGGAGCTCTCCTCCACTTT. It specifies CASSSPTGALLHF.

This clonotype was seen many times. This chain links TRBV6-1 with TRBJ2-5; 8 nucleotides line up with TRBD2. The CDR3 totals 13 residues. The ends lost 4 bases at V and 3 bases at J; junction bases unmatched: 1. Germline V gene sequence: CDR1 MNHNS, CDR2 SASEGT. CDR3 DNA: TGTGCCAGCAGTGGACTAGCGAAAGAGACCCAGTACTTC. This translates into CASSGLAKETQYF.

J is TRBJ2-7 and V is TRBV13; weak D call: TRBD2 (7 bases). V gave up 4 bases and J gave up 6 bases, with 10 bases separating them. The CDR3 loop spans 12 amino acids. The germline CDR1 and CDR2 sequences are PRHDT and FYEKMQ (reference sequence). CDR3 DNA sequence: TGTGCCAGCAGCTCGAGGGGGGGCGAGCAGTACTTC. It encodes CASSSRGGEQYF.

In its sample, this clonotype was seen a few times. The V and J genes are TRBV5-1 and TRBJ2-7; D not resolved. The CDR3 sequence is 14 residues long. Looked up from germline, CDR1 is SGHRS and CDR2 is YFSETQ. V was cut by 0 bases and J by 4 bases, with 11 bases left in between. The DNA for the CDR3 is TGCGCCAGCAGCTTGGGCGACTCGCGGTACGAGCAGTACTTC. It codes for CASSLGDSRYEQYF.

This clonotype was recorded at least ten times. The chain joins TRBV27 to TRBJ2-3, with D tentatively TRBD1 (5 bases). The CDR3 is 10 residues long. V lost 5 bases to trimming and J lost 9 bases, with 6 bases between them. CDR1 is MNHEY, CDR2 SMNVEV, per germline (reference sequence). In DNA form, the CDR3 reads TGTGCCAGCAGTAAGGGGACGCAGTATTTT. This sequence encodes CASSKGTQYF.

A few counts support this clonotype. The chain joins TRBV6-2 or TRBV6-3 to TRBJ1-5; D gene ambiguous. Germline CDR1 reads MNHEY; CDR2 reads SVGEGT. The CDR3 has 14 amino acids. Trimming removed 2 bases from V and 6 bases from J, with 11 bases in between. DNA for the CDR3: TGTGCCAGCAGTTACGGGCAGCTAAGTCAGCCCCAGCATTTT. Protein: CASSYGQLSQPQHF.

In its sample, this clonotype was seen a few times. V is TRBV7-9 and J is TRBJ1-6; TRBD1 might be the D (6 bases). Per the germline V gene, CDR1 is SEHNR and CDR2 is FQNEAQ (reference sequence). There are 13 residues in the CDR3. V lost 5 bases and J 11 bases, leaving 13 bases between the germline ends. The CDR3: CASSARTAAPLHF. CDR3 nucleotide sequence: TGTGCCAGCAGCGCCCGGACAGCGGCACCCCTCCACTTT.

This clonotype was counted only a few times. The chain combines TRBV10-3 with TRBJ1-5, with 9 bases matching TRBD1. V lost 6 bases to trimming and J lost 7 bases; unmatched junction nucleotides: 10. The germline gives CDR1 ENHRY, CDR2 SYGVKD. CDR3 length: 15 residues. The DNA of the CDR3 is TGTGCCATCAGCTCGGGACAGGGCGGGGAACAGCCCCAGCATTTT. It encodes CAISSGQGGEQPQHF.

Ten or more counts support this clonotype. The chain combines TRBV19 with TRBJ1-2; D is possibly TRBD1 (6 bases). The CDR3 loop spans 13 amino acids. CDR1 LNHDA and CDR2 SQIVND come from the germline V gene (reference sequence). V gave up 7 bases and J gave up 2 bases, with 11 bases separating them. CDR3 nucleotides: TGTGCCAGTACGTACGGACAGAACTATGGCTACACCTTC. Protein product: CASTYGQNYGYTF.

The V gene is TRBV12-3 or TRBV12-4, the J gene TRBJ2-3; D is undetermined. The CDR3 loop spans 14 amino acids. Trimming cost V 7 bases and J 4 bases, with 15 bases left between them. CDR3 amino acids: CASTPIKGSDTQYF. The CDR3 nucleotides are TGTGCCAGCACTCCGATCAAGGGTTCAGATACGCAGTATTTT.

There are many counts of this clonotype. The CDR3 DNA follows: TGTGCCAGCAGCCCGGGACTAGCGGGAGCCGCCGATGAGCAGTTCTTC. This encodes CASSPGLAGAADEQFF. The chain recombines TRBV3-1 with TRBJ2-1, with 14 bases fitting TRBD2. CDR1 LGHDT and CDR2 YNNKEL come from the germline V gene (reference sequence). The CDR3 spans 16 residues. The J segment lost 8 bases and the V segment lost 4 bases, leaving 7 bases of the junction unmatched.

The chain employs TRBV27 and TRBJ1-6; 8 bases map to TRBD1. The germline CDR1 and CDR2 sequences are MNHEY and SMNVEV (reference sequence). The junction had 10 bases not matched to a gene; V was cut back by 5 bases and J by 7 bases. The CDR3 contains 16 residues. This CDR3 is CASSIRQGRGNSPLHF. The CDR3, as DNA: TGTGCCAGCAGTATACGACAGGGGAGAGGGAATTCACCCCTCCACTTT.